A selection of T cell receptor beta chains follows, all from one sample in a study of blood T cell repertoires in COVID-19. Sequencing was performed with immunoSEQ multiplex PCR; in TCRdb, only in-frame clones are kept and a portion is missing. The sample holds some 89,000 clones, approximately 87% seen once. The sample consisted of peripheral blood. Every receptor here comes from a human donor in a cohort sampled during active COVID-19. Both conserved end residues are part of each CDR3. Each record gives: clone size, V gene, D gene, J gene, CDR3 protein, CDR3 DNA. D genes are given only for firm matches. Where a row states a size, it is once, few, many or the class of an expanded clone; other rows omit it.

NA,TRBV14,NA,TRBJ2-5,CASSQEKVAGETQYF,TGTGCCAGCAGCCAAGAAAAGGTTGCGGGAGAGACCCAGTACTTC
NA,TRBV19,NA,TRBJ2-7,CASSIRQAALDEQYF,TGTGCCAGTAGTATCCGACAGGCCGCTCTCGACGAGCAGTACTTC
NA,TRBV4-1,TRBD1,TRBJ2-3,CASSQYGDRGPKDTQYF,TGCGCCAGCAGCCAATATGGGGACAGGGGGCCAAAAGATACGCAGTATTTT
NA,TRBV27,NA,TRBJ2-7,CASSLSAGWESYEQYF,TGTGCCAGCAGTTTATCGGCAGGGTGGGAATCCTACGAGCAGTACTTC
NA,TRBV30,TRBD1,TRBJ2-4,CAWSVGRTGGNIQYF,TGTGCCTGGAGTGTAGGAAGGACAGGTGGCAACATTCAGTACTTC
once,TRBV4-1,TRBD2,TRBJ2-3,CASSLAGSTDTQYF,TGCGCCAGCAGTCTAGCGGGAAGCACAGATACGCAGTATTTT
NA,TRBV19,NA,TRBJ1-2,CASLRTEGVSNYGYTF,TGTGCCAGTCTGAGGACAGAAGGTGTATCTAACTATGGCTACACCTTC
NA,TRBV7-6,TRBD1,TRBJ2-7,CASSPLVGQDSYEQYF,TGTGCCAGCAGCCCGCTAGTGGGACAGGATTCCTACGAGCAGTACTTC
NA,TRBV5-1,TRBD1,TRBJ2-1,CASSLAPHRGAGFF,TGCGCCAGCAGCTTGGCCCCCCACAGGGGCGCGGGGTTCTTC
NA,TRBV6-5,NA,TRBJ2-7,CASRREGGSGEQYF,TGTGCCAGCAGGAGGGAGGGGGGCTCGGGCGAGCAGTACTTC
NA,TRBV4-1,NA,TRBJ1-4,CASSQEGRPDSATNEKLFF,TGCGCCAGCAGCCAAGAGGGTCGGCCGGACAGCGCAACTAATGAAAAACTGTTTTTT
NA,TRBV4-3,NA,TRBJ2-1,CASSQESLYNEQFF,TGCGCCAGCAGCCAAGAAAGCCTTTACAATGAGCAGTTCTTC
few,TRBV7-8,TRBD1,TRBJ2-7,CASSLVDRGLGEQYF,TGTGCCAGCAGCTTAGTCGACAGGGGGCTCGGGGAGCAGTACTTC
NA,TRBV11-2,TRBD2,TRBJ2-3,CASSSRGETSGRTDTQYF,TGTGCCAGCAGCTCACGAGGTGAAACTAGCGGCCGCACAGATACGCAGTATTTT
NA,TRBV10-3,TRBD1,TRBJ2-1,CAISPRGQDEQFF,TGTGCCATCAGCCCCAGGGGGCAGGATGAGCAGTTCTTC
NA,TRBV4-1,TRBD1,TRBJ2-5,CASSQPGQGQLETQYF,TGCGCCAGCAGCCAACCTGGACAGGGGCAATTGGAGACCCAGTACTTC
NA,TRBV5-1,NA,TRBJ1-4,CASSLEGWGPTNEKLFF,TGCGCCAGCAGCTTGGAAGGCTGGGGCCCAACTAATGAAAAACTGTTTTTT
NA,TRBV29-1,TRBD1,TRBJ2-5,CSVEEQGLRETQYF,TGCAGCGTTGAAGAACAGGGGCTAAGAGAGACCCAGTACTTC
NA,TRBV27,TRBD1,TRBJ2-7,CASSLGTGTERSF,TGTGCCAGCAGTTTAGGCACCGGGACAGAGAGAAGCTTC
NA,TRBV4-2,TRBD2,TRBJ2-1,CASSQDVSGGYNEQFF,TGTGCCAGCAGCCAAGATGTTAGCGGGGGCTACAATGAGCAGTTCTTC
NA,TRBV15,TRBD2,TRBJ2-1,CATSRLAGDNEQFF,TGTGCCACCAGCCGACTAGCGGGAGACAATGAGCAGTTCTTC
NA,TRBV5-6,TRBD2,TRBJ2-5,CASSFAPSGVGTQYF,TGTGCCAGCAGCTTCGCTCCTAGCGGGGTTGGGACCCAGTACTTC
NA,TRBV10-3,NA,TRBJ2-2,CAIQGDGGPNTGELFF,TGTGCCATTCAAGGGGATGGGGGCCCCAACACCGGGGAGCTGTTTTTT
NA,TRBV2,NA,TRBJ1-6,CASRRPRIVRNSPLHF,TGTGCCAGCAGGCGACCTCGAATCGTCAGGAATTCACCCCTCCACTTT
NA,TRBV4-3,TRBD1,TRBJ1-2,CASSQNTGTAYGYTF,TGCGCCAGCAGCCAAAACACCGGGACAGCCTATGGCTACACCTTC
few,TRBV5-1,NA,TRBJ2-7,CASTIETGIGEQYF,TGCGCCAGCACCATAGAGACAGGAATCGGCGAGCAGTACTTC
NA,TRBV6-5,NA,TRBJ2-5,CASSSSAPQETQYF,TGTGCCAGCAGTTCCTCGGCACCTCAAGAGACCCAGTACTTC
NA,TRBV5-1,NA,TRBJ2-3,CASESLGGTDTQYF,TGCGCCAGCGAATCTTTAGGGGGCACAGATACGCAGTATTTT
once,TRBV5-1,TRBD2,TRBJ2-3,CASSLAPGSGGPTDTQYF,TGCGCCAGCAGCTTGGCCCCGGGTAGCGGGGGACCCACAGATACGCAGTATTTT
NA,TRBV7-9,NA,TRBJ1-2,CASSLGVPYGYTF,TGTGCCAGCAGCTTAGGAGTCCCTTATGGCTACACCTTC
once,TRBV6-1,TRBD1,TRBJ1-2,CASSELGTGDYNGYTF,TGTGCCAGCAGTGAATTAGGGACAGGAGATTACAATGGCTACACCTTC
NA,TRBV19,TRBD1,TRBJ2-5,CASNKGRDSQETQYF,TGTGCCAGTAACAAGGGTAGGGACAGCCAAGAGACCCAGTACTTC
NA,TRBV6-5,NA,TRBJ2-1,CASSSLQASANNEQFF,TGTGCCAGCAGTTCCCTCCAGGCTAGCGCCAACAATGAGCAGTTCTTC
NA,TRBV6-5,TRBD1,TRBJ1-2,CAISGTGGWNYGYTF,TGTGCCATCTCCGGGACAGGGGGCTGGAACTATGGCTACACCTTC
NA,TRBV9,NA,TRBJ2-5,CASSVSGGAGETQYF,TGTGCCAGCAGCGTATCGGGGGGCGCCGGGGAGACCCAGTACTTC
NA,TRBV6-4,TRBD2,TRBJ2-3,CASSDVASGSDTQYF,TGTGCCAGCAGTGACGTGGCTAGCGGGAGCGATACGCAGTATTTT
NA,TRBV2,NA,TRBJ2-7,CASSTPDKIYTYEQYF,TGTGCCAGCAGCACCCCAGACAAGATTTATACCTACGAGCAGTACTTC
once,TRBV30,NA,TRBJ2-3,CAWIALTGRTDTQYF,TGTGCCTGGATAGCCCTAACAGGTCGCACAGATACGCAGTATTTT
NA,TRBV6-5,TRBD1,TRBJ2-1,CASRGDRGPYNEQFF,TGTGCCAGCAGGGGGGACAGGGGGCCCTACAATGAGCAGTTCTTC
NA,TRBV4-1,TRBD2,TRBJ2-5,CASSQGLAGGPRETQYF,TGCGCCAGCAGCCAAGGACTAGCGGGGGGCCCCCGAGAGACCCAGTACTTC
NA,TRBV3-1/TRBV3-2,NA,TRBJ1-1,CASSLGVFEAFF,TGTGCCAGCAGCCTCGGGGTGTTCGAAGCTTTCTTT
NA,TRBV18,TRBD1,TRBJ2-7,CASSPPDRGYLYEQYF,TGTGCCAGCTCACCCCCCGACAGGGGGTATCTCTACGAGCAGTACTTC
NA,TRBV5-4,NA,TRBJ1-1,CASSQETALNTEAFF,TGTGCCAGCAGCCAGGAAACAGCCTTGAACACTGAAGCTTTCTTT
once,TRBV10-2,TRBD1,TRBJ1-5,CASSEQGGLNQPQHF,TGCGCCAGCAGTGAACAGGGGGGCCTTAATCAGCCCCAGCATTTT
NA,TRBV9,NA,TRBJ1-1,CASNNFQNTEAFF,TGTGCCAGCAACAATTTCCAGAACACTGAAGCTTTCTTT
NA,TRBV15,NA,TRBJ2-1,CATSSPTRNEQFF,TGTGCCACCAGCAGCCCCACACGCAATGAGCAGTTCTTC
once,TRBV6-2/TRBV6-3,TRBD2,TRBJ2-7,CASSRPGLAGGPENEQYF,TGTGCCAGCAGTCGCCCGGGACTAGCGGGAGGGCCCGAAAACGAGCAGTACTTC
NA,TRBV4-2,NA,TRBJ2-1,CASSQEQSPINEQFF,TGTGCCAGCAGCCAAGAGCAGTCCCCGATAAATGAGCAGTTCTTC
NA,TRBV19,NA,TRBJ2-3,CASSISSRDTQYF,TGTGCCAGTAGTATATCTAGTAGGGATACGCAGTATTTT
NA,TRBV18,TRBD1,TRBJ1-5,CASSPEGAQPQHF,TGTGCCAGCTCACCCGAGGGGGCTCAGCCCCAGCATTTT
few,TRBV4-1,NA,TRBJ1-2,CASSQGGVWTYGYTF,TGCGCCAGCAGCCAAGGGGGAGTATGGACCTATGGCTACACCTTC